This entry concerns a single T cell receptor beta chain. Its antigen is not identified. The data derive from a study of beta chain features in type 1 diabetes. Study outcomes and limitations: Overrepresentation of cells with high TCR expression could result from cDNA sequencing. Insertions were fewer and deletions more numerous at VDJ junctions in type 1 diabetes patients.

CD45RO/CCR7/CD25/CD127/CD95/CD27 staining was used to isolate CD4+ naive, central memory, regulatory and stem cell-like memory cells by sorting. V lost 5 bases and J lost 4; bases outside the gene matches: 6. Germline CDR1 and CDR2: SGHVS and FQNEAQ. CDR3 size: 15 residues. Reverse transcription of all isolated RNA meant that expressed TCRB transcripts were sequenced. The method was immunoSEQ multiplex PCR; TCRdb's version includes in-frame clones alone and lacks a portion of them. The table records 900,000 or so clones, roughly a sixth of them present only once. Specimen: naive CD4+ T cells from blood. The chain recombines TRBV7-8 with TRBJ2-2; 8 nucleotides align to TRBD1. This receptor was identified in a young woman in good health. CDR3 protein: CASSGWTGRTGELFF. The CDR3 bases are TGTGCCAGCAGCGGGTGGACAGGGCGCACCGGGGAGCTGTTTTTT.